This T cell receptor (beta chain) originates from a study of blood T cell repertoires in COVID-19 (dated by TCRdb to about 2020). For context, the study as a whole: Samples from collaborators originated in the United States, Italy and Spain and spanned both the acute and convalescent phases of COVID-19. Nearly every sample came with metadata listing a de-identified subject ID, COVID-19 status, age in years and sex. A freely available public database, intended as a resource for researchers studying the immune response to SARS-CoV-2, is where the repertoires were released. Where available, HLA class I and class II types were obtained from metadata supplied by the sample provider rather than from assay-based typing. The prospective study material was composed of cDNA or gDNA derived from T cells, B-cell-depleted T cells, or PBMCs. Deeply sampled blood TCRbeta repertoires from subjects exposed to, actively infected with, or recovered from COVID-19 were included in the dataset. Samples came from the ongoing ImmuneRACE study (first 160 participants) plus 1,254 subjects from 6 global collaborators.

The paper as a whole reports these results and caveats: The amount of clinical and demographic metadata varied by source and participant and was provided uncurated.

Each collaborating institution followed its own protocols to collect whole blood in K2EDTA tubes. For TCRbeta analysis, collaborators shipped samples as frozen whole blood, isolated PBMCs, or DNA extracted from either of those sample types. This clone was counted a single time. Which antigen it targets is not known. It has no much larger one-base neighbor in the sample; base qualities were not kept. V was cut back by 5 bases and J by 4 bases, leaving a gap of 17 bases between them. Looking up the germline V gene yields CDR1 MGHDK and CDR2 SYGVNS. From the cysteine up to the phenylalanine, the CDR3 has a length of 15 residues. Only the CDR3 portion is preserved as DNA: 45 bases, with reading frame beginning at the first base. The immunoSEQ Assay, a bias-controlled multiplex PCR, was used to amplify TCRbeta CDR3 regions from genomic DNA. The study's processing was this. Within the assay, amplification of reference gene primers was used to estimate how many nucleated cells each sample contained. To quantify the absolute abundance of each unique TCRbeta CDR3 rearrangement, sequence reads were collapsed and filtered. For each sample, productive Simpson clonality was calculated by taking the square root of Simpson's diversity index across productive rearrangements. TCRdb re-hosts the immuneACCESS table, in-frame sequences only. Its copies lack some clones; in the studies checked, an unresolved V gene accounts for under half of them, and the cause for the rest is not known. The V and J calls and clone size were taken over from that table, and D and trimming were inferred from the DNA. For this sample there are about 98,000 clones; approximately 81% appear just once. The ten largest clones represent approximately 12% of the sample.

This receptor chain uses TRBV25-1 and TRBJ1-2, and TRBD1 may be the D gene, going by 6 matching bases. The sequence derives from a woman older than 75 with acute or convalescent COVID-19. The sample was peripheral blood. The CDR3 reads as follows: CASSRDNRDSYGYTF. The DNA sequence reads TGTGCCAGCAGTCGGGATAACAGGGATTCCTATGGCTACACCTTC.